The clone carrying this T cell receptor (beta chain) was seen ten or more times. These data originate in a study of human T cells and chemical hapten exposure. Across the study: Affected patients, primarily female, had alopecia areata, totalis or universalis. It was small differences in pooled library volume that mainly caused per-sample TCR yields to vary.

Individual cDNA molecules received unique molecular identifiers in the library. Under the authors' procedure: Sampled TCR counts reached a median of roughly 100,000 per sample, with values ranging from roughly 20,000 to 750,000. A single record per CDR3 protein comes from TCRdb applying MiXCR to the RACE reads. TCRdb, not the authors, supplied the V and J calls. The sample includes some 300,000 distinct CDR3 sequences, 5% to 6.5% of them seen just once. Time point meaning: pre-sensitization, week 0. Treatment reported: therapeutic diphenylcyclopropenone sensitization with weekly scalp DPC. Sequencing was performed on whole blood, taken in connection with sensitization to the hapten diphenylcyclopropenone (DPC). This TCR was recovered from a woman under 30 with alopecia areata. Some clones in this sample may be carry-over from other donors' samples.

Written as DNA, the CDR3 is TGTGCCAGCAGGTCGCGGACGAACACTGAAGCTTTCTTT. It translates to CASRSRTNTEAFF. This sequence joins TRBV7-2 and TRBJ1-1; unclear D gene. Germline V CDR1 and CDR2: SGHTA, FQGNSA. V lost 6 bases and J 1 base, leaving 9 bases between the germline ends. This CDR3 comprises 13 residues.